Shown below are 7 T cell receptor beta chains from a single sample sequenced in a study of Ad26.COV2.S vaccination and SARS-CoV-2 variants. The repertoire was sequenced with immunoSEQ multiplex PCR; TCRdb's copy has only in-frame clones and lacks some. The sample yields about 480,000 clones, 87% seen once. Documented treatment: over 15 received Ad26.COV2.S at low or high dose, single or two shots; 5 received placebo; per-sample allocation not given. It was on day 63 after the first vaccine or placebo injection that samples were taken. Sequencing used peripheral blood, obtained in a trial of Ad26.COV2.S vaccine versus placebo. These receptors were obtained from a person aged 18 to 65 who received the Ad26.COV2.S COVID-19 vaccine or a placebo.

This chain connects TRBV16 to TRBJ2-3; TRBD1 is a possible D gene (5 bases). The V end was cut by 8 bases, the J end by 5 bases, with 14 bases between. In germline, CDR1 is KGHSY, CDR2 FQNENV. CDR3 length: 13 residues. The CDR3 loop is CASGSGHLDTQYF. CDR3 DNA: TGTGCCAGCGGAAGTGGACACTTAGATACGCAGTATTTT.

This chain links TRBV18 with TRBJ2-7; D not certain. Trimming removed 5 bases from V and 3 bases from J, with 14 bases in between. Germline V lookup: CDR1 KGHSH, CDR2 LQKENI. The CDR3 runs to 14 residues. DNA of the CDR3: TGTGCCAGCTCATTGACCGCTCCCCACTACGAGCAGTACTTC. This encodes CASSLTAPHYEQYF. The complete variable domain, with remaining parts taken from reference TRBV18 and TRBJ2-7, reads NAGVMQNPRHLVRRRGQEARLRCSPMKGHSHVYWYRQLPEEGLKFMVYLQKENIIDESGMPKERFSAEFPKEGPSILRIQQVVRGDSAAYFCASSLTAPHYEQYFGPGTRLTVT.

The J gene is TRBJ1-2, the V gene TRBV12-3 or TRBV12-4; D remains unclear. Trimming pared 6 bases from V and 7 bases from J, leaving 15 bases between. The CDR3 is 13 residues long. The DNA of the CDR3 is TGTGCCAGCAGGCCCTCTCGGGCGGGTGGCTACACCTTC. Translating gives CASRPSRAGGYTF.

The chain couples TRBV5-8 to TRBJ1-4; D not certain. V was cut by 2 bases and J by 11 bases, with 16 bases left in between. The CDR3 runs to 14 residues. Per germline, CDR1 SGHTS and CDR2 YDEGEE. CDR3: CASSLKSVAGKLFF. CDR3 bases: TGTGCCAGCAGCTTAAAATCTGTGGCTGGGAAACTGTTTTTT.

The CDR3 loop is CASSQDFGPYNEQFF. CDR3 nucleotides: TGTGCCAGCAGCCAGGACTTCGGCCCCTACAATGAGCAGTTCTTC. The gene calls are TRBV7-3 and TRBJ2-1, with a possible D match to TRBD2 (5 bases). V was pared by 5 bases and J by 2 bases, with 13 bases between. CDR3 size: 15 residues. The germline CDR1 and CDR2 sequences are SGHTA and FQGTGA.

V gene TRBV2 combines with J gene TRBJ1-5; D is undetermined. With 2 bases removed from V and 4 bases from J, the gap between germline ends came to 9 bases. CDR3 length: 14 residues. The V gene's germline CDR1 is SNHLY and CDR2 FYNNEI. In DNA form, the CDR3 reads TGTGCCAGCAGTGAAATTGGGATAAATCAGCCCCAGCATTTT. Translated: CASSEIGINQPQHF.

The rearrangement uses TRBV30 and TRBJ1-2, with D hard to call. The CDR3 sequence is 11 residues long. The germline V and J ends were trimmed by 4 bases and 8 bases, with 11 bases remaining between them. Germline CDR1 GTSNPN, CDR2 SVGIG (reference sequence). The CDR3 protein is CAWNRPGGYTF. For the CDR3, the DNA is TGTGCCTGGAACCGACCGGGCGGCTACACCTTC.